The rows below give T cell receptor beta chains drawn from one sample of a study of CD8+ T cells in alopecia areata. Sequenced by immunoSEQ multiplex PCR; TCRdb stores in-frame clones only, minus some. The repertoire consists of approximately 120,000 clones, with about 50% occurring once and the leading ten covering about 10%. Material: NKG2D-low CD8+ T cells sorted from blood. These receptors were collected from a human donor with alopecia areata. Both conserved end residues are part of each CDR3. The D gene is left open where the match is weak. Not all rows give a size; the values are once, few, many and, for expanded clones, a class.

size,J,D,V,DNA,CDR3
.,TRBJ1-1,.,TRBV29-1,TGCAGCACCAAGGTGGCAGCTGAAGCTTTCTTT,CSTKVAAEAFF
few,TRBJ2-3,.,TRBV28,TGTGCCAGCAGTTCAGATACGCAGTATTTT,CASSSDTQYF
.,TRBJ2-2,.,TRBV7-9,TGTGCCAGCAGCCCGAGTTTTAACACCGGGGAGCTGTTTTTT,CASSPSFNTGELFF
.,TRBJ2-1,.,TRBV7-3,TGTGCCAGCAGCTTAAGAGGGGCCAAGAACAATGAGCAGTTCTTC,CASSLRGAKNNEQFF
.,TRBJ2-2,.,TRBV5-1,TGCGCCAGCAACTCTGCTGAGAGGTCCGGGGAGCTGTTTTTT,CASNSAERSGELFF
.,TRBJ2-7,TRBD1,TRBV5-1,TGCGCCAGCAGCTTGGTTCAGGGGGCGGGAGAGCAGTACTTC,CASSLVQGAGEQYF
.,TRBJ2-3,TRBD1,TRBV30,TGTGCCTGGAAGGGACAGGGGCACACAGATACGCAGTATTTT,CAWKGQGHTDTQYF
.,TRBJ1-2,.,TRBV29-1,TGCAGCGTTGAAGATGAGGAGGTAGTTTATGGCTACACCTTC,CSVEDEEVVYGYTF
few,TRBJ2-3,.,TRBV2,TGTGCCAGCAGTGAGGCTCAGACTATTGGCGATACGCAGTATTTT,CASSEAQTIGDTQYF
.,TRBJ2-7,.,TRBV28,TGTGCCAGCCGTCCTAGCTCCTACGAGCAGTACTTC,CASRPSSYEQYF
.,TRBJ2-5,.,TRBV29-1,TGCAGCGCTTACTCCTCCGGGTCTCAGGGAGAGACCCAGTACTTC,CSAYSSGSQGETQYF
few,TRBJ2-3,.,TRBV29-1,TGCAGCGTTCTTGGGACGTCTCTAAGCACAGATACGCAGTATTTT,CSVLGTSLSTDTQYF
.,TRBJ2-7,.,TRBV20-1,TGCAGTGCGGATCAGGGGAGCGAGCAGTACTTC,CSADQGSEQYF
few,TRBJ2-1,.,TRBV5-1,TGCGCCAGCGAAAAGGCGGGTGAGCAGTTCTTC,CASEKAGEQFF
.,TRBJ2-1,.,TRBV29-1,TGCAGCGTCACTACTCGTTACAATGAGCAGTTCTTC,CSVTTRYNEQFF
few,TRBJ2-3,.,TRBV29-1,TGCAGCGTTGAAGAATACACAGATACGCAGTATTTT,CSVEEYTDTQYF
.,TRBJ1-1,.,TRBV25-1,TGTGCCAGCAGCGAACAGAACACTGAAGCTTTCTTT,CASSEQNTEAFF
.,TRBJ2-7,TRBD1,TRBV6-5,TGTGCCAGCAGTCCAGGGGGCTGGAACGAGCAGTACTTC,CASSPGGWNEQYF
few,TRBJ1-2,.,TRBV9,TGTGCCAGCAGCGTTGGGACGGACTTCTATGGCTACACCTTC,CASSVGTDFYGYTF
few,TRBJ2-1,.,TRBV14,TGTGCCAGCAGCCAGGAGCTATACAATGAGCAGTTCTTC,CASSQELYNEQFF
.,TRBJ2-6,TRBD2,TRBV29-1,TGCAGCGTTGAAGAATTCGGGGGGTCTGGGGCCAACGTCCTGACTTTC,CSVEEFGGSGANVLTF
few,TRBJ2-1,TRBD2,TRBV4-3,TGCGCCAGCGCGGCCGGGACTAGCGGCTACAATGAGCAGTTCTTC,CASAAGTSGYNEQFF
.,TRBJ1-1,.,TRBV19,TGTGCCGCGTCCACCGGACTGGTTGTGGGGGCTTTCTTT,CAASTGLVVGAFF
once,TRBJ2-1,.,TRBV30,TGTGCCTGGAGTCCGAGCTACAATGAGCAGTTCTTC,CAWSPSYNEQFF
.,TRBJ2-1,TRBD2,TRBV29-1,TGCAGCGGAGCCGGGACTAGCGGGAGAAATGAGCAGTTCTTC,CSGAGTSGRNEQFF
few,TRBJ2-1,TRBD2,TRBV29-1,TGCAGCGTCCACCAAGGGTCTAGCGGGAGAACCTCCTACAATGAGCAGTTCTTC,CSVHQGSSGRTSYNEQFF
few,TRBJ2-7,.,TRBV5-6,TGTGCCAGCAGCTTGGGACAGGCGTTGGAGCAGTACTTC,CASSLGQALEQYF
few,TRBJ1-2,.,TRBV29-1,TGCAGCGTCCTATCCGGGACGGGAAGCTATGGCTACACCTTC,CSVLSGTGSYGYTF
.,TRBJ1-1,.,TRBV4-1,TGCGCCAGCAGCCGGCAGGGTACGAACACTGAAGCTTTCTTT,CASSRQGTNTEAFF
.,TRBJ2-7,TRBD2,TRBV29-1,TGCAGCGTAGCGGGGTCTTCCTACGAGCAGTACTTC,CSVAGSSYEQYF
few,TRBJ2-7,.,TRBV7-9,TGTGCCAGCAGCGATGAAGGGAACCAGTACTTC,CASSDEGNQYF
.,TRBJ2-3,.,TRBV29-1,TGCAGCGTTGAAGATCTGGGTAGCGCAGATACGCAGTATTTT,CSVEDLGSADTQYF
few,TRBJ2-7,.,TRBV29-1,TGCAGCGTTGTTACAGCTACCTCCTACGAGCAGTACTTC,CSVVTATSYEQYF
.,TRBJ2-7,.,TRBV13,TGTGCCAGCAGCTTAGGCAGGTCCTACGAGCAGTACTTC,CASSLGRSYEQYF
.,TRBJ2-3,.,TRBV5-6,TGTGCCAGCAGCTCTAGCTTTGATACGCAGTATTTT,CASSSSFDTQYF
.,TRBJ2-7,TRBD1,TRBV19,TGTGCCAGTAGTCCGTGGGACAGGGATGGCTACGAGCAGTACTTC,CASSPWDRDGYEQYF
few,TRBJ1-2,.,TRBV29-1,TGCAGCGTTGAGGAACAGGGTGCGAGTGGCTACACCTTC,CSVEEQGASGYTF
many,TRBJ2-2,.,TRBV13,TGTGCCATCCTTAGTGGCGGGGAGCTGTTTTTT,CAILSGGELFF
.,TRBJ1-2,TRBD1,TRBV7-9,TGCGCCAGCAGCCCCCGGGACAGGGGTGTGGCTGGCTACACCTTC,CASSPRDRGVAGYTF
once,TRBJ2-3,.,TRBV5-1,TGCGCCAGCAGCTTGGGTGGCGGTTCCTACACAGATACGCAGTATTTT,CASSLGGGSYTDTQYF
few,TRBJ1-1,.,TRBV27,TGTGCCAGCAGTTTCTCACAGAACACTGAAGCTTTCTTT,CASSFSQNTEAFF
few,TRBJ2-1,.,TRBV28,TGTGCCAGCAGGACCCCAAAGAGTACTTTAATCAATGAGCAGTTCTTC,CASRTPKSTLINEQFF
.,TRBJ2-3,.,TRBV29-1,TGCAGCGTTGAAGATGAAGATGGGACAGATACGCAGTATTTT,CSVEDEDGTDTQYF
.,TRBJ1-1,.,TRBV6-5,TGTGCCAGCAGGGTGGGGTTGGGCACTGAAGCTTTCTTT,CASRVGLGTEAFF
.,TRBJ2-5,.,TRBV29-1,TGCAGCGTTGTGGAGGGGACGGGAAGCCAAGAGACCCAGTACTTC,CSVVEGTGSQETQYF
.,TRBJ2-7,.,TRBV30,TGTGCCTGGAGTGGGACCTACGAGCAGTACTTC,CAWSGTYEQYF
.,TRBJ2-5,TRBD2,TRBV29-1,TGCAGCGTCGGAAAAAGCGGGAGTAGGGAGGAGACCCAGTACTTC,CSVGKSGSREETQYF
.,TRBJ2-7,.,TRBV27,TGTGCCGTCGGCGCTACCGCGGATTACGAGCAGTACTTC,CAVGATADYEQYF
few,TRBJ2-1,.,TRBV29-1,TGCAGCGTTGAGGGCGGGATTAATGAGCAGTTCTTC,CSVEGGINEQFF
few,TRBJ2-3,.,TRBV29-1,TGCAGCATAAGTCAGGGATTTGAGGTAACAGATACGCAGTATTTT,CSISQGFEVTDTQYF
.,TRBJ1-2,.,TRBV29-1,TGCAGCGGCTACCAGAGAGGAGGGGCGGTAAACCATGGCTACACCTTC,CSGYQRGGAVNHGYTF
many,TRBJ1-2,TRBD1,TRBV29-1,TGCAGCGTTGGGACAGGGACCTATGGCTACACCTTC,CSVGTGTYGYTF
.,TRBJ1-2,.,TRBV4-1,TGCGCCAGCAGCCCCCCCCCGGGGGCGGGGAACTATGGCTACACCTTC,CASSPPPGAGNYGYTF
.,TRBJ1-2,.,TRBV5-6,TGTGCCAGCAGCCCGGGGACCACGTATGGCTACACCTTC,CASSPGTTYGYTF
few,TRBJ1-2,.,TRBV29-1,TGCAGCGTTGCCGGGGGCGATAACTATGGCTACACCTTC,CSVAGGDNYGYTF
few,TRBJ1-1,.,TRBV29-1,TGCAGCGTTGAGGACAGTAACACTGAAGCTTTCTTT,CSVEDSNTEAFF
once,TRBJ2-7,.,TRBV6-6,TGTGCCAGCAGTCCCGACTACGAGCAGTACTTC,CASSPDYEQYF
few,TRBJ2-2,TRBD1,TRBV28,TGTGCCAGCAGCCGGAATGGACAGGGCCACGCCGGGGAGCTGTTTTTT,CASSRNGQGHAGELFF
.,TRBJ2-1,.,TRBV27,TGTGCCAGCAGTTTAGAGGGTGTCAATGAGCAGTTCTTC,CASSLEGVNEQFF